Sequencing of this TCR beta chain was carried out in a study of cytomegalovirus exposure and HLA in healthy donors. At the level of the study: About 179 million T cells yielded around 120 million unique TCR beta sequences in earlier analysis.

On this clone itself: Its antigen remains unidentified.

Study-wide points: A missense variant in DCLRE1C was later tied to TCR beta V- and J-gene trimming. The classifier reportedly diagnosed cytomegalovirus status with high specificity and sensitivity.

A multiplex PCR was run with 60 Vbeta primers and 13 Jbeta primers. Data came from immunoSEQ multiplex PCR; TCRdb stores just in-frame clones and leaves some out. This specimen shows 150,000 to 200,000 clones; the ten leading clones hold roughly 0.83%. Unmatched junction bases numbered 6, after V lost 2 bases and J lost 5 bases. This CDR3 has 14 amino acids. Germline V CDR1 and CDR2: SGHRS, YFSETQ. The chain couples TRBV5-1 to TRBJ2-5; TRBD2 matches 7 bases. The sequence was collected from a woman aged 18-29 years in good health and CMV-seropositive. Sequences were obtained from PBMCs. The CDR3 DNA sequence: TGCGCCAGCAGCTTAGCGGGACCTGGGGAGACCCAGTACTTC. It specifies CASSLAGPGETQYF.